This is a list of T cell receptor beta chains from one sample in a study of cytomegalovirus exposure and HLA in healthy donors. Data came from immunoSEQ multiplex PCR; TCRdb stores just in-frame clones and leaves some out. The sample lists approximately 100,000 clones; over 60% were seen once. The sample comprised PBMCs. The receptors were sampled from a female donor in good health and CMV-seropositive. Both conserved end residues are trimmed from each CDR3.

V	J	CDR3
TRBV6-1	TRBJ1-2	ASSVGRTGNGYT
TRBV6-6	TRBJ2-2	ASETRENTGELF
TRBV7-6	TRBJ1-2	ASSFPGQGDGYT
TRBV5-1	TRBJ1-4	ASSLGHRNPSTNEKLF
TRBV11-1	TRBJ2-2	ASSFSSGGATGELF
TRBV19	TRBJ2-1	ASSIPSGGYNEQF
TRBV28	TRBJ2-7	ASIGNYEQY
TRBV6-5	TRBJ1-1	ASSSGGPTEAF
TRBV25-1	TRBJ1-5	ASSAGTGVLNQPQH
TRBV2	TRBJ2-5	ASSVGTGGSETQY
TRBV7-9	TRBJ2-1	ASSTGVGLAGGLGNEQF
TRBV6-7	TRBJ2-4	ASSSQGMGNLAKNIQY
TRBV28	TRBJ1-5	ASTTLGREAQPQH
TRBV5-1	TRBJ2-5	ASSLGGLAEETQY
TRBV18	TRBJ2-2	ASSAGRQVYRELF
TRBV18	TRBJ2-5	ASSPVRGRQETQY
TRBV5-4	TRBJ2-3	ASSRGLPSGTDTQY
TRBV18	TRBJ1-5	ASSRNGTGGPNQPQH
TRBV19	TRBJ2-5	ASRAGQTIQETQY
TRBV5-1	TRBJ2-5	ASSFLTRGARETQY
TRBV7-2	TRBJ1-1	ASQPSPQGGAF
TRBV28	TRBJ2-7	ASSLTGYSYEQY
TRBV5-1	TRBJ2-5	ASSLAPGVAGPTQETQY
TRBV10-3	TRBJ2-4	AISQGTSGTDIQY
TRBV5-6	TRBJ1-1	ASSLMGARGEAF
TRBV27	TRBJ1-2	ASSTDRRASYGYT
TRBV5-1	TRBJ2-2	ASSFREDGTGELF
TRBV27	TRBJ1-6	ASSLGGDVSSPLH
TRBV5-4	TRBJ2-3	ASSQLESVFGADTQY
TRBV30	TRBJ1-2	AWSVGGSLLSAPRANYGYT
TRBV2	TRBJ1-1	ASRGDKLNTEAF
TRBV9	TRBJ2-7	ASSVGTGTGSSYEQY
TRBV6-1	TRBJ2-1	ASSESWTGLAGAGEQF
TRBV5-4	TRBJ2-5	ASSSLAGETQY
TRBV21-1	TRBJ2-4	ASSNYRAGIEIAKNIQY
TRBV27	TRBJ1-2	ASSPSGQGGVYGYT
TRBV27	TRBJ2-7	ASSSPGQGTYEQY
TRBV7-9	TRBJ2-7	ASSYQVSYEQY
TRBV27	TRBJ1-2	ASMRSYFPDRSQRLHGYT
TRBV2	TRBJ2-1	ASRSGTGSWF
TRBV2	TRBJ1-5	ASTLEGSNQPQH
TRBV28	TRBJ1-4	ASSFKGRAGGLGGEKLF
TRBV28	TRBJ1-1	ASSLMNTEAF
TRBV7-6	TRBJ2-7	ASSSQGTGSYEQY
TRBV2	TRBJ2-1	ASASGGPLVDEQF
TRBV6-1	TRBJ2-2	ASSDMAGTGELF
TRBV7-8	TRBJ1-2	ASSLEGAGRNYGYT
TRBV6-1	TRBJ1-2	ASSAGRGSIYGYT